This T cell receptor (beta chain) was captured by sequencing in a study of cytomegalovirus exposure and HLA in healthy donors. The overall study: Within an early data release were tens of millions of unique TCRs drawn from HLA-typed donors.

Findings of the study overall: High specificity and sensitivity for cytomegalovirus status were reported for the classifier.

This CDR3 has 16 residues. Trimming took off 8 bases at V and 2 bases at J, with 22 bases between the two ends. The germline gives CDR1 SNHLY, CDR2 FYNNEI. Both 60 Vbeta primers and 13 Jbeta primers went into the PCR. The table came from immunoSEQ multiplex PCR; TCRdb's copy has only in-frame clones and leaves some out. Among roughly 150,000 clones listed, 65% to 80% were seen once. About this clone itself: As yet, its antigen is unknown.

The sequence derives from a woman between 40 and 50 years old in good health and CMV-seropositive. The sample comprised PBMCs. This chain joins TRBV2 and TRBJ2-7; D is possibly TRBD1 (5 bases). The CDR3 is CASDLPRIDSTYEQYF. The CDR3, as DNA: TGTGCCAGCGATCTCCCCAGAATAGACAGTACCTACGAGCAGTACTTC.